A single sample gave rise to the 10 T cell receptor beta chains below, sequenced in a study of T cells in Graves' hyperthyroidism and ophthalmopathy (dated by TCRdb to about 2019). The method behind the library was multiplex PCR. Sequencing instrument: Illumina HiSeq 2000. Amplification of TCR beta CDR3 regions was carried out from RNA transcripts. The TCR CDR3 was subjected to a first round of RT-PCR using the HTBI primer set and the Qiagen OneStep RT-PCR kit. TCRdb redid the processing of the public reads, applying fastp at Q25 and MiXCR, and retained in-frame beta chains. Identical CDR3 proteins give one entry, which carries the most common genes and DNA. The sample table lists fewer than 450,000 distinct CDR3 sequences, about 15% of them with a count of one. The ten most abundant clones make up approximately 19% of the sample. Sequenced input: blood. These receptors originate from a woman in her sixties or seventies with Graves' ophthalmopathy.

As regards this clonotype: A single base separates this from a much larger clone, so it may be a read error. The chain links TRBV6-8 to TRBJ1-1, with unresolved D. CDR3 size: 12 residues. Germline V lookup: CDR1 MNHGY, CDR2 SAAAGT. V lost 2 bases, J lost 6 bases, and 7 bases lay in between. CDR3: CASSYGGSEAFF. The DNA of the CDR3 is TGTGCCAGCAGTTACGGCGGATCTGAAGCTTTCTTT.

This clonotype was counted ten times or more. The chain is built from TRBV6-1 and TRBJ2-7, with no clear D. CDR3 size: 14 residues. Trimming stripped 6 bases from V and 0 bases from J, with 12 bases between. The germline gives CDR1 MNHNS, CDR2 SASEGT. Written as DNA, the CDR3 is TGTGCCAGCAGGGATCGGGTAGGCTCCTACGAGCAGTACTTC. It codes for CASRDRVGSYEQYF.

At least ten counts were recorded for this clonotype. The chain links TRBV2 to TRBJ1-1, with D perhaps TRBD1 (5 bases). The V end lost 4 bases, the J end lost 6 bases, and 9 bases lay between the germline ends. Per germline, CDR1 SNHLY and CDR2 FYNNEI. This CDR3 has 12 residues. CDR3 protein: CASSGGRAEAFF. CDR3 bases: TGTGCCAGCAGTGGGGGGAGGGCTGAAGCTTTCTTT.

The chain has TRBV6-1 and TRBJ1-3; D gene uncertain. The ends were cut back, 2 bases at V and 2 bases at J, with 10 bases in the middle. The CDR3 is made up of 15 amino acids. Germline V gene sequence: CDR1 MNHNS, CDR2 SASEGT. CDR3 nucleotides: TGTGCCAGCAGTGAAAGACCGCCGACTGGAAACACCATATATTTT. Protein sequence: CASSERPPTGNTIYF.

The chain carries TRBV6-2 or TRBV6-3 and TRBJ2-1; a weak D match, TRBD2 (5 bases). The V end lost 6 bases, the J end lost 10 bases, and 22 bases lay between the germline ends. CDR3 size: 15 residues. Germline V CDR1 and CDR2: MNHEY, SVGEGT. The CDR3 protein is CASSVGLFSSGEQFF. The CDR3 DNA is TGTGCCAGCAGCGTAGGGCTTTTCTCCTCGGGGGAGCAGTTCTTC.

This clonotype has just a few counts. This chain uses TRBV6-1 with TRBJ2-7, with 7 positions matching TRBD2. Germline lookup yields CDR1 MNHNS and CDR2 SASEGT. This CDR3 is 14 amino acids long. V trimming: 10 bases; J trimming: 3 bases; junction bases outside the gene matches: 12. The CDR3 DNA reads as TGTGCCACCTTACCGGGGGGAGGGGACTACGAGCAGTACTTC. Its translation is CATLPGGGDYEQYF.

There are many counts of this clonotype. The rearrangement links TRBV7-7 to TRBJ2-7; 8 bases align to TRBD2. This CDR3 spans 17 amino acids. J gave up 0 bases and V 4 bases, and 11 bases lay outside the gene matches. Per the germline V gene, CDR1 is SSHAT and CDR2 is FNYEAQ (reference sequence). CDR3 sequence: CASSSTGGTSRSYEQYF. In DNA form, the CDR3 reads TGTGCCAGCAGCTCCACGGGGGGGACTTCTCGCTCCTACGAGCAGTACTTC.

Comments on this clonotype: One end of the junction is discordant with germline, which a read error may explain. This rearrangement joins TRBV7-2 to TRBJ2-1, with TRBD2 identical over 10 bases. CDR1 and CDR2 from the germline V gene are SGHTA and FQGNSA. This CDR3 is 17 amino acids long. CDR3 in DNA: TGTGCCAGCAGCTTACCCGGGACTAGCGCCTCCTACAACGAGCAGTTCTTC. Protein sequence: CASSLPGTSASYNEQFF. Variable domain in full (rest from reference TRBV7-2 and TRBJ2-1): GAGVSQSPSNKVTEKGKDVELRCDPISGHTALYWYRQSLGQGLEFLIYFQGNSAPDKSGLPSDRFSAERTGGSVSTLTIQRTQQEDSAVYLCASSLPGTSASYNEQFFGPGTRLTVL.

Many counts were recorded for this clonotype. J is TRBJ2-3 and V is TRBV27, with D unclear. Trimming stripped 8 bases from V and 2 bases from J, with 14 bases between. The CDR3 spans 14 residues. Germline CDR1 is MNHEY and CDR2 is SMNVEV (reference sequence). CDR3 in DNA: TGTGCCAGCGCGACCTACGGGTTCACAGATACGCAGTATTTT. It codes for CASATYGFTDTQYF.

This clonotype was recorded many times. The V call is TRBV7-8, the J call TRBJ2-5; no definite D call. From germline, CDR1 is SGHVS and CDR2 FQNEAQ. The V end lost 6 bases, the J end lost 3 bases, and 11 bases lay between the germline ends. The CDR3 length is 13 residues. The CDR3 region is CASSGRLKETQYF. In DNA, the CDR3 is TGTGCCAGCAGTGGACGCCTAAAAGAGACCCAGTACTTC.